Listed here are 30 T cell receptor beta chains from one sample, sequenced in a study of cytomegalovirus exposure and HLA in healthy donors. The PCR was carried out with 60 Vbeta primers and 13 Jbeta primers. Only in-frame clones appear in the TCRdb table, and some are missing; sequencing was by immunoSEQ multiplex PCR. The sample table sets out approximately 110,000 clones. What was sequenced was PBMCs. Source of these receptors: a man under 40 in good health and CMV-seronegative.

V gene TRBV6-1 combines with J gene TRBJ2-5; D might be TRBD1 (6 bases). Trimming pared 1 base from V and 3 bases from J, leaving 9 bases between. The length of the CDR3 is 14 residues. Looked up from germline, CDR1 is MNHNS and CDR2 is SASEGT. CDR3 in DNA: TGTGCCAGCAGTGAAGGACAGGAGGAAGAGACCCAGTACTTC. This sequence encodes CASSEGQEEETQYF.

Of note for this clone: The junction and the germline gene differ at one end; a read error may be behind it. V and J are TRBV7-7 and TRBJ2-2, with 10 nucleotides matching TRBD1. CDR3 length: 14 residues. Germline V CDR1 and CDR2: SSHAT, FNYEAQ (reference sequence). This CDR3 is CASSRDRGAGELFF. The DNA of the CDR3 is TGTGCTAGCAGTCGGGACAGGGGCGCCGGGGAGCTGTTTTTT.

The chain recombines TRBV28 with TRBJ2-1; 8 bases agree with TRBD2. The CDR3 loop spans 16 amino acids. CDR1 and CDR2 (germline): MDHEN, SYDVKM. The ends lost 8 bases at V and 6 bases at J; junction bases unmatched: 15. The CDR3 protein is CASVPDGGAKLNEQFF. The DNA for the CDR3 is TGTGCCAGCGTCCCTGACGGGGGGGCGAAACTCAATGAGCAGTTCTTC.

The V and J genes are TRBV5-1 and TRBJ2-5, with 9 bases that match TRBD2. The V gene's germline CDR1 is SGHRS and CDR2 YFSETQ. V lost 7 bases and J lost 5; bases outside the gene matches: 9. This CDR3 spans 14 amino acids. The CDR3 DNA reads TGCGCCAGCTCCGTAGCGGGAGAAAAGGAGACCCAGTACTTC. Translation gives CASSVAGEKETQYF.

DNA for the CDR3: TGTGCCAGCAGCTCAACTAGCGGGTTGAGGGAGCAGTACTTC. Amino acid sequence: CASSSTSGLREQYF. The V call is TRBV7-2, the J call TRBJ2-7, with 9 bases lining up with TRBD2. Trimming cost V 4 bases and J 7 bases; bases outside gene matches: 8. Germline V CDR1 and CDR2: SGHTA, FQGNSA. This CDR3 has 14 residues.

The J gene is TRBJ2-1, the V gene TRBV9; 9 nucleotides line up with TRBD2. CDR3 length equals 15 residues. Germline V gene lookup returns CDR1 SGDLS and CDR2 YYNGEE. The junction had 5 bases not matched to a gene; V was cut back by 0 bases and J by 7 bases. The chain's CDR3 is CASSVGLAGTNEQFF. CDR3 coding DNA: TGTGCCAGCAGCGTAGGGCTAGCGGGGACTAATGAGCAGTTCTTC. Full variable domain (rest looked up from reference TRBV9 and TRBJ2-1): DSGVTQTPKHLITATGQRVTLRCSPRSGDLSVYWYQQSLDQGLQFLIQYYNGEERAKGNILERFSAQQFPDLHSELNLSSLELGDSALYFCASSVGLAGTNEQFFGPGTRLTVL.

The DNA of the CDR3 is TGTGCCAGCAGCCATACTAGCGGAGCCTACAATGAGCAGTTCTTC. This encodes CASSHTSGAYNEQFF. The chain links TRBV11-2 to TRBJ2-1, with 8 bases aligning to TRBD2. With V trimmed by 5 bases and J by 2 bases, 5 bases remained unmatched. CDR3 length equals 15 residues. The germline gives CDR1 SGHAT, CDR2 FQNNGV.

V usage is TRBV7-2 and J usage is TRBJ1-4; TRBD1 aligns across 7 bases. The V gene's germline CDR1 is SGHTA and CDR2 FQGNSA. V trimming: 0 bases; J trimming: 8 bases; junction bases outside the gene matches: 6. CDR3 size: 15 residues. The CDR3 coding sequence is TGTGCCAGCAGCTTAGCCAGGGGGAGTGACGAAAAACTGTTTTTT. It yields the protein CASSLARGSDEKLFF.

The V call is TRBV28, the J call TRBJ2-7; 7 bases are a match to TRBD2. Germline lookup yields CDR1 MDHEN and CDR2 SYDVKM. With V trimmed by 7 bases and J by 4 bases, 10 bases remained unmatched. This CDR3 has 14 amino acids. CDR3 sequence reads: CASTPGGDPYEQYF. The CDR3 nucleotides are TGTGCCAGCACCCCTGGGGGGGATCCTTACGAGCAGTACTTC.

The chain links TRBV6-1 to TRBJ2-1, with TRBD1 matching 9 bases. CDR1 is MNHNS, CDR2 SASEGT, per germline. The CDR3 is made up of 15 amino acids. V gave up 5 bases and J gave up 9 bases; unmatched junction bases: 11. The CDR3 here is CASSIPTTTGGEQFF. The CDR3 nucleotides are TGTGCCAGCAGTATTCCCACAACGACAGGGGGTGAGCAGTTCTTC.

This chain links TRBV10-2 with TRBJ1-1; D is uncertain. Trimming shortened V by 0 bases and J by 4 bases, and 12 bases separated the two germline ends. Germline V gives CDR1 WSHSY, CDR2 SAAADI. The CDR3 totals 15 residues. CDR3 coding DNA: TGCGCCAGCAGTGAGTCGAGTCAAGGAGGCACTGAAGCTTTCTTT. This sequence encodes CASSESSQGGTEAFF.

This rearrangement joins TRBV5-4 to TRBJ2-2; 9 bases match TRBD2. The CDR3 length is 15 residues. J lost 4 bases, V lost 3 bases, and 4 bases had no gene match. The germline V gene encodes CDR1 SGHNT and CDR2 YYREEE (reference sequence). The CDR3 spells CASSSSGRSTGELFF. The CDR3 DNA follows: TGTGCCAGCAGCTCCAGCGGGAGGAGCACCGGGGAGCTGTTTTTT. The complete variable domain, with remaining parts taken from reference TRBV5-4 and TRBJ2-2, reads ETGVTQSPTHLIKTRGQQVTLRCSSQSGHNTVSWYQQALGQGPQFIFQYYREEENGRGNFPPRFSGLQFPNYSSELNVNALELDDSALYLCASSSSGRSTGELFFGEGSRLTVL.

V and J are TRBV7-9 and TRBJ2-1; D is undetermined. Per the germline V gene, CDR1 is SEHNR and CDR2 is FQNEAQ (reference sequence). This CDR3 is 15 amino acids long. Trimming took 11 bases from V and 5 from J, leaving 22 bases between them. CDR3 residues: CAGGSAMQVNNEQFF. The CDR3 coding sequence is TGTGCCGGCGGCTCGGCGATGCAGGTTAACAATGAGCAGTTCTTC.

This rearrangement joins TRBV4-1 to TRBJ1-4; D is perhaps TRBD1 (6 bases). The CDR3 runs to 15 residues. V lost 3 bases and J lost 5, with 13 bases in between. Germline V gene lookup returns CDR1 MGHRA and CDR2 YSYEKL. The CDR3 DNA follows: TGCGCCAGCAGCCACCTACAGGGTCTGAATGAAAAACTGTTTTTT. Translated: CASSHLQGLNEKLFF.

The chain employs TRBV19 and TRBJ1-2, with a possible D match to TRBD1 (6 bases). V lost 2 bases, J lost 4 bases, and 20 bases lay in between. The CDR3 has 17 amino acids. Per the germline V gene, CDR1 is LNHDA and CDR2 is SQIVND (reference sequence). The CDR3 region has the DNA TGTGCCAGTAGTATAAGGATCTGGCAGGGGAAATCCTATGGCTACACCTTC. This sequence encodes CASSIRIWQGKSYGYTF.

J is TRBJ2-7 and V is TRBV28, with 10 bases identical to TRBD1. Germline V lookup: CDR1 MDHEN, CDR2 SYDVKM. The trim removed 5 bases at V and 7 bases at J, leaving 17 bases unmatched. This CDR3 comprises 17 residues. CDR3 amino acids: CASSQPIRDRGTGEQYF. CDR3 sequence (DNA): TGTGCCAGCAGTCAACCCATTAGGGACAGGGGAACGGGTGAGCAGTACTTC.

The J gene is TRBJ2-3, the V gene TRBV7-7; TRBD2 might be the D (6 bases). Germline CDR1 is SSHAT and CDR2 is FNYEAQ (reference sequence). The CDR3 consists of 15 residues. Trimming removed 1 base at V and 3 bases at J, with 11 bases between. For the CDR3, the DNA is TGTGCCAGCAGCTTAGGCGCTAGCGAGACAGATACGCAGTATTTT. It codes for CASSLGASETDTQYF.

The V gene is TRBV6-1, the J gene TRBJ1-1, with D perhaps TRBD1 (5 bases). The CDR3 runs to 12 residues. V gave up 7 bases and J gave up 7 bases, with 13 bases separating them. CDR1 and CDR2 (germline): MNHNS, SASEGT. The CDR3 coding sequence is TGTGCCAGCAAGGGCAGGGAGGATGAAGCTTTCTTT. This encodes CASKGREDEAFF.

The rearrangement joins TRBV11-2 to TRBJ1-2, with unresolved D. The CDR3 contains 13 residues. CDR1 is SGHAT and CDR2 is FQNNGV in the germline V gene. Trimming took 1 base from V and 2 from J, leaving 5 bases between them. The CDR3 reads CASSLARNYGYTF. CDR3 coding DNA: TGTGCCAGCAGCTTAGCCAGGAACTATGGCTACACCTTC.

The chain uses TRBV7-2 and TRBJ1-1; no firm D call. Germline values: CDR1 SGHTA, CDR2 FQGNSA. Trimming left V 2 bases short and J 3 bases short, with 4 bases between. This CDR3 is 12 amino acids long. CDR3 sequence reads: CASSLSYTEAFF. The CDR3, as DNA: TGTGCCAGCAGCTTATCTTACACTGAAGCTTTCTTT.

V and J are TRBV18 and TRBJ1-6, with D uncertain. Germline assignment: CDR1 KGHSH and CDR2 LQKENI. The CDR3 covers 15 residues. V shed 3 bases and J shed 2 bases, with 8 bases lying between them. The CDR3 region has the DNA TGTGCCAGCTCACCCTACAGTCCCTATAATTCACCCCTCCACTTT. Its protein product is CASSPYSPYNSPLHF.

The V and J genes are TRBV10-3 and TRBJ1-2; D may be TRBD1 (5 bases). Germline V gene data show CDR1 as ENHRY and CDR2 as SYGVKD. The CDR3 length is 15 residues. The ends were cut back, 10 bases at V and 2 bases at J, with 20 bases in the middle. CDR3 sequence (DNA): TGTGCCAACCTCCCCCAACTGGGGGGAAACTATGGCTACACCTTC. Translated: CANLPQLGGNYGYTF.

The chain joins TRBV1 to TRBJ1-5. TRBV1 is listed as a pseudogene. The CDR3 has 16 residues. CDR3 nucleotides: TGCACCAGCAGCATTCGTCGTATCTTTAGCAATCAGCCCCAGCATTTT. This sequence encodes CTSSIRRIFSNQPQHF.

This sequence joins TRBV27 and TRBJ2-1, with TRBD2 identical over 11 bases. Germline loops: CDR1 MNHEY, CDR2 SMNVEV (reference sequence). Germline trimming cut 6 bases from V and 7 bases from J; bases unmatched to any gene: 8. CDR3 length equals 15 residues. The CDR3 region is CASSIAGGHSNEQFF. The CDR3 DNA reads TGTGCCAGCAGCATAGCGGGAGGGCACTCGAATGAGCAGTTCTTC.

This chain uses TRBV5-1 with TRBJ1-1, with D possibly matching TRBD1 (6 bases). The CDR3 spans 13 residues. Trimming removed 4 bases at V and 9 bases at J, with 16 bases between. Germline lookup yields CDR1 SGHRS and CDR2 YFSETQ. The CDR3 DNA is TGCGCCAGCAGCACCTCCTCGGGACAAAAAGCTTTCTTT. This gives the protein CASSTSSGQKAFF.

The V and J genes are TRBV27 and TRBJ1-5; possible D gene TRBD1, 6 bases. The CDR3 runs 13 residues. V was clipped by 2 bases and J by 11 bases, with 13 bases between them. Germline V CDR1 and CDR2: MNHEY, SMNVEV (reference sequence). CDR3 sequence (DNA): TGTGCCAGCAGTTTAACAGGGTCGGTAGCCCAGCATTTT. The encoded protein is CASSLTGSVAQHF.

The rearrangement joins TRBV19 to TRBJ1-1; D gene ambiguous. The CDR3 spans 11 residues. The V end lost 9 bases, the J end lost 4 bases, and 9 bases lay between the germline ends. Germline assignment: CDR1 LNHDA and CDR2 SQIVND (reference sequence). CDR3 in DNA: TGTGCCAGCCGGCGGGCCACTGAAGCTTTCTTT. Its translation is CASRRATEAFF.

CDR3 sequence reads: CASSLRQGEFGTEAFF. CDR3 in DNA: TGTGCCAGCAGTTTAAGACAGGGGGAATTCGGGACTGAAGCTTTCTTT. V and J are TRBV6-5 and TRBJ1-1; 9 bases are shared with TRBD1. CDR3 length: 16 amino acids. Germline V gives CDR1 MNHEY, CDR2 SVGAGI. Losses at the gene ends were 4 bases for V and 5 bases for J; bases not matched to a gene: 11.

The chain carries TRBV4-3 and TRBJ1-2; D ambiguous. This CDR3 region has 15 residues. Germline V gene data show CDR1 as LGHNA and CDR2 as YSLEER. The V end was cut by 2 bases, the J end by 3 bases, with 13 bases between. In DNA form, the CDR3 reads TGCGCCAGCAGCCAAAGCGCCGCGGGTTACTATGGCTACACCTTC. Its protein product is CASSQSAAGYYGYTF.

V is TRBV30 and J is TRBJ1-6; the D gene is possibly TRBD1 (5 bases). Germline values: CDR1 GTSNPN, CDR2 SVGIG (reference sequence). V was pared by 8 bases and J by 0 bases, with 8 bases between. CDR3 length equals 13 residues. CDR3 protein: CAGGTSYNSPLHF. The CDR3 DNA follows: TGTGCCGGGGGGACCTCCTATAATTCACCCCTCCACTTT.